This TCR beta chain originates from a study of shared clonotypes between healthy human individuals. Overall study results and limits: Relative to clonotypes present in all four donors, those not shared had lower generation probabilities. In the sorted subsets, rarefaction showed sequencing was incomplete despite large depth. Larger estimated richness was generally seen in naive subsets than in memory subsets.

The donor cohort consisted entirely of Caucasian adults residing in Nashville, Tennessee. Germline CDR1 and CDR2: MNHEY and SVGAGI. V was trimmed by 5 bases and J by 7 bases, leaving 15 bases between them. This CDR3 region has 14 residues. The data were produced by immunoSEQ multiplex PCR, yet TCRdb's version contains in-frame clones alone and is incomplete. The sample lists roughly 2.2 million clones; less than 95% were seen once. In regard to this clone: What it binds is not known.

What was sequenced was naive CD4+ T cells from PBMCs. Subset in this sample: CD45RA+ positively selected. The chain carries TRBV6-5 and TRBJ1-3; no clear D gene. This clonotype was sampled from a young man in good health. Some clones in this sample may be carry-over from other donors' samples. CDR3: CASSGGPKGNTIYF. DNA for the CDR3: TGTGCCAGCAGTGGCGGACCGAAGGGTAACACCATATATTTT.